This T cell receptor (beta chain) was captured in a study of T-cell reconstitution after alpha-beta-depleted transplantation in children. Overall study results and limits: It was surviving recipient T cells and thymic progenitors that gave some patients high TCRbeta diversity at day 60.

For this clonotype: The antigen remains undetermined.

Trimming cost V 4 bases and J 8 bases, with 23 bases left between them. The length of the CDR3 is 15 residues. The germline V gene encodes CDR1 SQVTM and CDR2 ANQGSEA. Unique molecular identifiers were incorporated during preparation of the TCRbeta library. One entry per CDR3 protein, called by TCRdb with MiXCR from the PCR reads. The data show about 210,000 distinct CDR3 sequences, more than 15% seen once. This specimen consisted of PBMCs, mostly from graft donor cells, obtained 360 days after TCRalphabeta/CD19-depleted stem cell transplant. This receptor was taken from a male patient between 2 and 9 years old who had a stem cell transplant for acute lymphoblastic leukemia, so the T cells may come from the graft donor. The rearrangement joins TRBV29-1 to TRBJ1-2; D might be TRBD1 (5 bases). CDR3 sequence: CSVGRRDGRGGGYTF. The CDR3 DNA is TGCAGCGTTGGAAGAAGGGACGGCCGGGGAGGGGGCTACACCTTC.